This T cell receptor beta chain was sequenced for a study of vaccination and CD4 T cells after COVID-19. At the level of the study: Nasal swab PCR detected SARS-CoV-2 in convalescent patients; about 10 had mild disease, one severe.

Described time point: late sampling 161 to 241 days after vaccination in a few convalescent patients. Specified treatment: approximately nine-day PBMC culture with coronavirus spike peptide pools or control peptides (ViraFEST assay). The authors cultured about 2.2 million PBMCs per well with around 10 IU/ml IL-2 and about 9.4 ug/ml peptide pools. The authors replaced half the medium with fresh IL-2 medium on days 3 and 7. V lost 1 base, J lost 10 bases, and 11 bases lay in between. Germline assignment: CDR1 MGHRA and CDR2 YSYEKL. This CDR3 comprises 14 residues. Once obtained from cultured CD4+ T cells, the DNA was sequenced using the Oncomine TCR Beta short-read assay. The authors extracted genomic DNA from cultured CD4+ T cells. TCRdb itself ran the PCR reads through MiXCR, one entry per CDR3 protein. The table shows about 22,000 distinct CDR3 sequences, with under 40% occurring only once. This clonotype was recorded a few times. What it binds is unknown.

The origin of this receptor is a human donor who had recovered from COVID-19. This sample comprised CD4+ T cells from blood, cultured in vitro, obtained about 7 months after SARS-CoV-2 vaccination. The chain has TRBV4-1 and TRBJ1-6; D remains unclear. The DNA for the CDR3 is TGCGCCAGCAGCCAAGCCCCCCTGATCTCACCCCTCCACTTT. Protein sequence: CASSQAPLISPLHF.